These 14 T cell receptor beta chains share one sample of origin, sequenced in a study of T cells expressing NK-cell markers. From the 5' RACE reads, TCRdb lists one entry per CDR3 protein and no DNA. Its listing shows a few hundred thousand distinct CDR3 sequences. The sequenced sample was blood T cells: a sorted CD56 or NKG2C T cell subset, CD4+ or CD8+ T cells, or bulk PBMC T cells (not recorded which). These receptors were obtained from a man between 18 and 69 years old in good health.

This chain links TRBV7-2 with TRBJ1-6. Germline values: CDR1 SGHTA, CDR2 FQGNSA. CDR3 length equals 14 residues. CDR3 amino acids: CASSFGEGNSPLHF.

The chain links TRBV7-9 to TRBJ1-2; absent DNA, TCRdb's TRBD1 call cannot be checked. CDR1 and CDR2 from the germline V gene are SEHNR and FQNEAQ (reference sequence). The CDR3 extends over 15 amino acids. CDR3 sequence reads: CASSALGQGFYGYTF.

The V call is TRBV5-1, the J call TRBJ1-2; TCRdb gives TRBD1 as the D gene, but with no DNA this cannot be confirmed. The germline V gene encodes CDR1 SGHRS and CDR2 YFSETQ. The CDR3 covers 15 residues. CDR3 region: CASSLGLDSLYGYTF.

The genes are TRBV28 and TRBJ2-7; the D call from TCRdb, TRBD1, cannot be confirmed without DNA. Germline V gives CDR1 MDHEN, CDR2 SYDVKM. The length of the CDR3 is 11 residues. The chain's CDR3 is CASGETYEQYF.

The CDR3 reads CASSERTGPLYEQYF. V is TRBV7-9 and J is TRBJ2-7; TCRdb's D call, TRBD1, is unchecked because there is no DNA. This CDR3 has 15 residues. CDR1 SEHNR and CDR2 FQNEAQ come from the germline V gene (reference sequence).

The chain recombines TRBV25-1 with TRBJ2-5; without DNA, the TCRdb call of TRBD2 cannot be checked. Germline assignment: CDR1 MGHDK and CDR2 SYGVNS. CDR3 length equals 16 residues. CDR3 in amino acids: CASGTTSGGAGETQYF. The full variable domain, in which reference TRBV25-1 and TRBJ2-5 provide the parts outside the CDR3, is EADIYQTPRYLVIGTGKKITLECSQTMGHDKMYWYQQDPGMELHLIHYSYGVNSTEKGDLSSESTVSRIRTEHFPLTLESARPSHTSQYLCASGTTSGGAGETQYFGPGTRLLVL.

The CDR3 region is CASSLAQRSYEQYF. The chain is built from TRBV7-6 and TRBJ2-7. Germline loops: CDR1 SGHVS, CDR2 FNYEAQ. This CDR3 comprises 14 residues.

The V gene is TRBV11-2, the J gene TRBJ2-7. This CDR3 has 14 residues. CDR1 SGHAT and CDR2 FQNNGV come from the germline V gene. The CDR3 sequence is CASSSVYRPYEQYF.

The rearrangement links TRBV12-3 or TRBV12-4 to TRBJ2-7; absent DNA, TCRdb's TRBD1 call cannot be checked. This CDR3 comprises 13 residues. The CDR3 sequence is CASRAYSSYEQYF.

The chain has TRBV4-2 and TRBJ2-5; there is no DNA to check the TCRdb D call of TRBD1. This CDR3 is 15 amino acids long. Germline-derived CDR1 and CDR2 are LGHNA and YNFKEQ. The CDR3 is CASSQVSGGGKTQYF.

The rearrangement joins TRBV5-1 to TRBJ2-1; without DNA, the TCRdb call of TRBD1 cannot be checked. The CDR3 length is 15 residues. Germline V gene sequence: CDR1 SGHRS, CDR2 YFSETQ. This CDR3 reads CASSLTIGGRNEQFF.

The chain carries TRBV2 and TRBJ1-2; lacking DNA, the TRBD1 call made by TCRdb goes unchecked. There are 14 residues in the CDR3. CDR1 is SNHLY, CDR2 FYNNEI, per germline. CDR3 sequence: CASSVLTGGYGYTF.

This chain uses TRBV12-3 or TRBV12-4 with TRBJ2-5; TCRdb calls TRBD1, which cannot be checked without DNA. This CDR3 is 16 amino acids long. Here the CDR3 reads CASSLGSGGLQETQYF.

The chain recombines TRBV12-3 or TRBV12-4 with TRBJ2-1; TCRdb's assignment of TRBD2 cannot be checked, as there is no DNA. The CDR3 is 15 amino acids. The CDR3 here is CASSSQRGGRNEQFF.